Described below is a single T cell receptor beta chain sequence and its context. Its antigen remains unidentified. From germline, CDR1 is SGHVS and CDR2 FQNEAQ. The CDR3 runs to 16 residues. The V and J ends lost 2 bases and 0 bases, in that order; junction bases with no gene match: 4. Amplification of TCR beta CDR3 regions used RNA as the template. The primer set for the first-round RT-PCR of the TCR CDR3 was HTBI. Each CDR3 protein gets one entry after TCRdb re-called the multiplex PCR reads with MiXCR. The sample holds approximately 600,000 distinct CDR3 sequences; roughly 20% are singletons and the top ten take 30% to 40%. The data stem from a study of T cells in Graves' hyperthyroidism and ophthalmopathy. In the study overall: Upon initial diagnosis and before any treatment, peripheral blood was collected.

The study included ophthalmopathy patients with Clinical Activity Score at least 3, NOSPECS grade at least 4 and duration under 3 months. Study outcomes and limitations: Prediction of ophthalmopathy progression came a median approximately 6.5 months pre-onset.

Sequenced material: blood. The clonotype originates from a man aged 25-40 years with Graves' ophthalmopathy. The chain combines TRBV7-8 with TRBJ2-1; 7 bases agree with TRBD2. The CDR3: CASSLWRESSYNEQFF. CDR3 nucleotides: TGTGCCAGCAGCTTATGGCGGGAGAGCTCCTACAATGAGCAGTTCTTC.